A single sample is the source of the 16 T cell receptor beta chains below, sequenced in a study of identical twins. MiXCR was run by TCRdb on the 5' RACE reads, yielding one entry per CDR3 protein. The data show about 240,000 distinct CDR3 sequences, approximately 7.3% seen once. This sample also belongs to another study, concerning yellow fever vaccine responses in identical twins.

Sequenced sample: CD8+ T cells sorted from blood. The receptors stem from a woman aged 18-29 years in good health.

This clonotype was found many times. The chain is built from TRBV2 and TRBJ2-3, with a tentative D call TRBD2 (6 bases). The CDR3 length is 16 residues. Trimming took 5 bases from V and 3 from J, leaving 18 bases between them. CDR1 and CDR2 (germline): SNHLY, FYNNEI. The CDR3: CASSSPGLETTDTQYF. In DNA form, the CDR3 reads TGTGCCAGCAGTTCACCGGGACTGGAAACGACAGATACGCAGTATTTT.

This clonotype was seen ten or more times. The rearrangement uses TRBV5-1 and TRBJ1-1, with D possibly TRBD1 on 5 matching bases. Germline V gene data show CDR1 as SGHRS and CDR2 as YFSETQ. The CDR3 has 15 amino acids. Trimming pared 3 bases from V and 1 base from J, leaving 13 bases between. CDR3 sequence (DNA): TGCGCCAGCAGCTGGTTGGGACCGGCGAACACTGAAGCTTTCTTT. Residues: CASSWLGPANTEAFF.

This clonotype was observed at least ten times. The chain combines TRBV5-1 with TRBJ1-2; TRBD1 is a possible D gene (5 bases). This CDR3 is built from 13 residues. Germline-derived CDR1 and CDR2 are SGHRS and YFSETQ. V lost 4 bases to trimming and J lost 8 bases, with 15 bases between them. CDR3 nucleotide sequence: TGCGCCAGCAGCCAAGACAGACGCAAAGGCTACACCTTC. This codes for CASSQDRRKGYTF.

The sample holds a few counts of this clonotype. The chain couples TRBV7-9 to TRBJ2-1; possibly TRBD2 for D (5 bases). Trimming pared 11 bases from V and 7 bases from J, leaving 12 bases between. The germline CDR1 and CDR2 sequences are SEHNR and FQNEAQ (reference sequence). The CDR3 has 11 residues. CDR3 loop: CAVGIGNEQFF. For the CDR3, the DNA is TGTGCCGTCGGGATCGGGAATGAGCAGTTCTTC. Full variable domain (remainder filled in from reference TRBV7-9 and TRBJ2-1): DTGVSQNPRHKITKRGQNVTFRCDPISEHNRLYWYRQTLGQGPEFLTYFQNEAQLEKSRLLSDRFSAERPKGSFSTLEIQRTEQGDSAMYLCAVGIGNEQFFGPGTRLTVL.

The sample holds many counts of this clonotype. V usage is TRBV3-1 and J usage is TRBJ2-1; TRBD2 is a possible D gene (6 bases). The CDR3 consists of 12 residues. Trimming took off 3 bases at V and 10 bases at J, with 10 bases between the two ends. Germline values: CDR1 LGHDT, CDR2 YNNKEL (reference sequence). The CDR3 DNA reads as TGTGCCAGCAGCCAGGAGGGTTTGGAGCAGTTCTTC. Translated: CASSQEGLEQFF.

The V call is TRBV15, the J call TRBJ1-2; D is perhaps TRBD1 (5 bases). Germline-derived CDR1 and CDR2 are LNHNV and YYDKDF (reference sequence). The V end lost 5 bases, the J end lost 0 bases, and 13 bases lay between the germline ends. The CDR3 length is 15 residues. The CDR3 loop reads CATSGDSEANYGYTF. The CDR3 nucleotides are TGTGCCACCAGCGGCGACAGCGAGGCTAACTATGGCTACACCTTC.

The CDR3 region is CASSYGQPNEQFF. The CDR3, as DNA: TGTGCCAGCAGCTACGGACAGCCCAATGAGCAGTTCTTC. The chain is built from TRBV12-3 or TRBV12-4 and TRBJ2-1; possibly TRBD1 for D (6 bases). The CDR3 length is 13 residues. Trimming shortened V by 6 bases and J by 6 bases, and 12 bases separated the two germline ends.

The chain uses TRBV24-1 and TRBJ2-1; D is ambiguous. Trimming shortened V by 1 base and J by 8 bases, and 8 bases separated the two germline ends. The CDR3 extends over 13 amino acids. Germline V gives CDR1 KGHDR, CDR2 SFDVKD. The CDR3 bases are TGTGCCACCAGTGATTTTCAAAGTGATGAGCAGTTCTTC. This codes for CATSDFQSDEQFF.

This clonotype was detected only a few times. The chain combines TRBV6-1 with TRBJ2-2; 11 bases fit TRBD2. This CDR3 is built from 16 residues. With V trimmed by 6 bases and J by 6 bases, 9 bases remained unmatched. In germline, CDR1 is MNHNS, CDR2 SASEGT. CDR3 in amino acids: CASSRTSGRAPGELFF. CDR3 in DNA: TGTGCCAGCAGCCGCACTAGCGGGAGAGCACCCGGGGAGCTGTTTTTT.

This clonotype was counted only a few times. The CDR3 DNA reads as TGTGCCACCAGTGATTCCCTAACCAGCGGGCCCACCTACAATGAGCAGTTCTTC. Residues: CATSDSLTSGPTYNEQFF. The gene calls are TRBV24-1 and TRBJ2-1; tentative D call: TRBD2 (6 bases). V shed 2 bases and J shed 2 bases, with 18 bases lying between them. The CDR3 length is 18 residues. CDR1 and CDR2 from the germline V gene are KGHDR and SFDVKD.

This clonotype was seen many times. The CDR3 DNA sequence: TGTGCCAGCACTTTAACTAGCGGGGACAATGAGCAGTTCTTC. It is translated as CASTLTSGDNEQFF. The chain recombines TRBV6-5 with TRBJ2-1; TRBD2 agrees at 10 bases. Germline CDR1 is MNHEY and CDR2 is SVGAGI. V trimming: 7 bases; J trimming: 5 bases; junction bases outside the gene matches: 5. The CDR3 has 14 amino acids.

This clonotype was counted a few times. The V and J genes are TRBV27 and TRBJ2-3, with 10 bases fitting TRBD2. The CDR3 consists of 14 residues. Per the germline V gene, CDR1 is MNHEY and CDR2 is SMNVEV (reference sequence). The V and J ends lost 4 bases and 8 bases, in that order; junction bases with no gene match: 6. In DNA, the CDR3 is TGTGCCAGCAGTTCCAGCGGGGGGGCAAGTACGCAGTATTTT. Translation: CASSSSGGASTQYF.

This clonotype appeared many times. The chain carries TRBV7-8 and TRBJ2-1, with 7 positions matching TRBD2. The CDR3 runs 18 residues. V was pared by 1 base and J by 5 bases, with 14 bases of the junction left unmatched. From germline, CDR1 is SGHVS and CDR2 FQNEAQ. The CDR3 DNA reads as TGTGCCAGCAGCTTAGTTTCTAGCGGCGCGAATTCAGACAATGAGCAGTTCTTC. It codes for CASSLVSSGANSDNEQFF.

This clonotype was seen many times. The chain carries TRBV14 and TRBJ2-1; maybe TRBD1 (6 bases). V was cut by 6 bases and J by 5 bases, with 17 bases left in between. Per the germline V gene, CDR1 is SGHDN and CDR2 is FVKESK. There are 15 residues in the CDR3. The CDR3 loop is CASSLTGPPNNEQFF. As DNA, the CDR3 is TGTGCCAGCAGTTTGACAGGACCCCCCAACAATGAGCAGTTCTTC.

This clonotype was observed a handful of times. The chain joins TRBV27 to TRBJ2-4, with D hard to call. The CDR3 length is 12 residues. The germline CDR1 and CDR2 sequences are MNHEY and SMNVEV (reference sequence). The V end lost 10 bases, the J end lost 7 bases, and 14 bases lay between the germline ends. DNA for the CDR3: TGTGCCACTCTACAAGGGATGAACATTCAGTACTTC. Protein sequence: CATLQGMNIQYF.

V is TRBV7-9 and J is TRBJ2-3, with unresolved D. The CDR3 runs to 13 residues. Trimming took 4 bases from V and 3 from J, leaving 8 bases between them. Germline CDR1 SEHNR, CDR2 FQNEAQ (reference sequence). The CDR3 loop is CASSSVSTDTQYF. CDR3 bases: TGTGCCAGCAGCTCAGTGAGTACAGATACGCAGTATTTT. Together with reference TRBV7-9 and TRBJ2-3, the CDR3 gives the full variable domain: DTGVSQNPRHKITKRGQNVTFRCDPISEHNRLYWYRQTLGQGPEFLTYFQNEAQLEKSRLLSDRFSAERPKGSFSTLEIQRTEQGDSAMYLCASSSVSTDTQYFGPGTRLTVL.